A selection of T cell receptor beta chains follows, all from one sample in a study of immune evolution from preneoplasia to lung adenocarcinoma. TCRdb keeps only in-frame clones here, not all; method: immunoSEQ multiplex PCR. This sample carries 6,200 or so clones, about three quarters of them seen once, and the ten largest clones take roughly 3.1%. What was sequenced was FFPE minimally invasive lung adenocarcinoma tissue. The source of these receptors is a person aged 60-80 years with lung adenocarcinoma. Both conserved end residues are part of each CDR3. The order of the fields is CDR3 DNA, CDR3 protein, V gene, clone size, J gene, D gene. The D gene is left open where the match is weak. Only some rows state a clone size, as once, few, many or a class for expanded clones.

CDR3 DNA: TGTGCCAGTAGTCCAACTAGCGGGAGCCCCAACGAGCAGTACTTC
CDR3 protein: CASSPTSGSPNEQYF
V gene: TRBV19
clone size: .
J gene: TRBJ2-7
D gene: TRBD2

CDR3 DNA: TGTGCCAGCACCGAACAGGGAGGCACCGGGGAGCTGTTTTTT
CDR3 protein: CASTEQGGTGELFF
V gene: TRBV9
clone size: .
J gene: TRBJ2-2
D gene: .

CDR3 DNA: TGTGCCAGCAGCTTAGATCTCTCTATACCGAACACCGGGGAGCTGTTTTTT
CDR3 protein: CASSLDLSIPNTGELFF
V gene: TRBV11-3
clone size: few
J gene: TRBJ2-2
D gene: .

CDR3 DNA: TGTGCTAGTGGTTTGGTAAAACTAGCGGGTTTACTAATCGATGAGCAGTTCTTC
CDR3 protein: CASGLVKLAGLLIDEQFF
V gene: TRBV12-5
clone size: .
J gene: TRBJ2-1
D gene: TRBD2

CDR3 DNA: TGTGCTAGCAGCTTAGCGATAGGGCCCCACGAGCAGTACTTC
CDR3 protein: CASSLAIGPHEQYF
V gene: TRBV7-7
clone size: .
J gene: TRBJ2-7
D gene: .

CDR3 DNA: TGTGCCAGCAGTGGAGGGACGGAATTCTACGAGCAGTACTTC
CDR3 protein: CASSGGTEFYEQYF
V gene: TRBV2
clone size: .
J gene: TRBJ2-7
D gene: .

CDR3 DNA: TGCAGCGTTAACAGGGGCGTGGGGACTGAAGCTTTCTTT
CDR3 protein: CSVNRGVGTEAFF
V gene: TRBV29-1
clone size: .
J gene: TRBJ1-1
D gene: TRBD1

CDR3 DNA: TGTGCCAGCAAAACTAGCGGGAGTACCTACGAGCAGTACTTC
CDR3 protein: CASKTSGSTYEQYF
V gene: TRBV2
clone size: few
J gene: TRBJ2-7
D gene: TRBD2

CDR3 DNA: TGTGCCAGCAGTCCGGGTCCAGGACTCGTGGAGCAGTACTTC
CDR3 protein: CASSPGPGLVEQYF
V gene: TRBV6-1
clone size: .
J gene: TRBJ2-7
D gene: .

CDR3 DNA: TGTGCCTGGAGTGAAGGGAACTATGGCTACACCTTC
CDR3 protein: CAWSEGNYGYTF
V gene: TRBV30
clone size: .
J gene: TRBJ1-2
D gene: .

CDR3 DNA: TGTGCCATCAGTGAGTCGGTGTACCAAGAGACCCAGTACTTC
CDR3 protein: CAISESVYQETQYF
V gene: TRBV10-3
clone size: .
J gene: TRBJ2-5
D gene: .

CDR3 DNA: TGTGCCAGCTCACCATTGGACCTAAAAAACATTCAGTACTTC
CDR3 protein: CASSPLDLKNIQYF
V gene: TRBV18
clone size: .
J gene: TRBJ2-4
D gene: .

CDR3 DNA: TGTGCCAGCAGACTAAGGGGAGGGGGGGAGAGCTCCTACAATGAGCAGTTCTTC
CDR3 protein: CASRLRGGGESSYNEQFF
V gene: TRBV28
clone size: .
J gene: TRBJ2-1
D gene: .

CDR3 DNA: TGTGCCACCAGCAGTCGACAGGGAGATGAAAAACTGTTTTTT
CDR3 protein: CATSSRQGDEKLFF
V gene: TRBV15
clone size: few
J gene: TRBJ1-4
D gene: TRBD1

CDR3 DNA: TGCGCCAGCAGCCAAGGGGGACTAGTCCGCGCACAGAGGCAGTTCTTC
CDR3 protein: CASSQGGLVRAQRQFF
V gene: TRBV4-1
clone size: .
J gene: TRBJ2-1
D gene: TRBD2

CDR3 DNA: TGTGCCAGCAGTGAAAACACGGGAGGTGGTAATGAAAAACTGTTTTTT
CDR3 protein: CASSENTGGGNEKLFF
V gene: TRBV2
clone size: .
J gene: TRBJ1-4
D gene: .

CDR3 DNA: TGTGCCAGCAGCTTAGATCGGGGAATGACCGGGGAGCTGTTTTTT
CDR3 protein: CASSLDRGMTGELFF
V gene: TRBV7-9
clone size: .
J gene: TRBJ2-2
D gene: .

CDR3 DNA: TGTGCCAGCAGCGTAGACGACAGGCAGACCACGCAGTATTTT
CDR3 protein: CASSVDDRQTTQYF
V gene: TRBV9
clone size: .
J gene: TRBJ2-3
D gene: .

CDR3 DNA: TGTGCCAGCAGTGAAGCTCATGACCTCGCGCGGGGTAACGGCTACACCTTC
CDR3 protein: CASSEAHDLARGNGYTF
V gene: TRBV2
clone size: .
J gene: TRBJ1-2
D gene: .

CDR3 DNA: TGCGCCAGCAGCTCTCATGACACGTATGGCTACACCTTC
CDR3 protein: CASSSHDTYGYTF
V gene: TRBV5-1
clone size: .
J gene: TRBJ1-2
D gene: .

CDR3 DNA: TGTGCCAGCAGTGATCCCCCGGGACTAGGGGACAATGAGCAGTTCTTC
CDR3 protein: CASSDPPGLGDNEQFF
V gene: TRBV2
clone size: .
J gene: TRBJ2-1
D gene: TRBD2

CDR3 DNA: TGTGCCAGTAGTTTCCGGCCTCAGAATGAGCAGTTCTTC
CDR3 protein: CASSFRPQNEQFF
V gene: TRBV19
clone size: .
J gene: TRBJ2-1
D gene: .

CDR3 DNA: TGTGCCAGCAGCAAATGCTTCACAGGGGTGAAAAAGTATAATTCACCCCTCCACTTT
CDR3 protein: CASSKCFTGVKKYNSPLHF
V gene: TRBV21-1
clone size: .
J gene: TRBJ1-6
D gene: .

CDR3 DNA: TGTGCCATCAGTGCAGGGGATCCAGATACGCAGTATTTT
CDR3 protein: CAISAGDPDTQYF
V gene: TRBV10-3
clone size: .
J gene: TRBJ2-3
D gene: .

CDR3 DNA: TGTGCCAGCAGCTTAGAACAGGGGTTAAACCAGCCCCAGCATTTT
CDR3 protein: CASSLEQGLNQPQHF
V gene: TRBV7-2
clone size: .
J gene: TRBJ1-5
D gene: TRBD1

CDR3 DNA: TGTGCCAGCAGCTTATTTGTAGACACCCTTGGAGACTATGGCTACACCTTC
CDR3 protein: CASSLFVDTLGDYGYTF
V gene: TRBV7-2
clone size: .
J gene: TRBJ1-2
D gene: .

CDR3 DNA: TGCGCCAGCAGCCAAGAGCTCACAGATACGCAGTATTTT
CDR3 protein: CASSQELTDTQYF
V gene: TRBV4-1
clone size: .
J gene: TRBJ2-3
D gene: .

CDR3 DNA: TGTGCCAGCAGTTCTCAGACAGGGGAGATTTCACCCCTCCACTTT
CDR3 protein: CASSSQTGEISPLHF
V gene: TRBV28
clone size: .
J gene: TRBJ1-6
D gene: TRBD1

CDR3 DNA: TGTGCCAGTAGTACGAGGATCGGGACGGCAGACGGGGAGCTGTTTTTT
CDR3 protein: CASSTRIGTADGELFF
V gene: TRBV19
clone size: .
J gene: TRBJ2-2
D gene: .

CDR3 DNA: TGTGCCAGCAGTGAGCGGGGAGCCTACGAGCAGTACTTC
CDR3 protein: CASSERGAYEQYF
V gene: TRBV28
clone size: .
J gene: TRBJ2-7
D gene: TRBD2

CDR3 DNA: TGTGCCAGCAGCGTAGGGACTAGCGGGAGCGATGAGCAGTTCTTC
CDR3 protein: CASSVGTSGSDEQFF
V gene: TRBV9
clone size: .
J gene: TRBJ2-1
D gene: TRBD2

CDR3 DNA: TGTGCCAGCAGTGAACAAGGGACGGGAGACGGGGAGCTGTTTTTT
CDR3 protein: CASSEQGTGDGELFF
V gene: TRBV2
clone size: .
J gene: TRBJ2-2
D gene: .

CDR3 DNA: TGTGCCAGCAGCTTGGATACGTGGGGGGTCCTCCAAGAGACCCAGTACTTC
CDR3 protein: CASSLDTWGVLQETQYF
V gene: TRBV5-6
clone size: once
J gene: TRBJ2-5
D gene: .

CDR3 DNA: TGTGCCATCAGTGATTGGGGGCGCGGCACTGAAGCTTTCTTT
CDR3 protein: CAISDWGRGTEAFF
V gene: TRBV10-3
clone size: .
J gene: TRBJ1-1
D gene: .

CDR3 DNA: TGTGCCAGTAGTATCTTCGGCAGGGCCAACTATGGCTACACCTTC
CDR3 protein: CASSIFGRANYGYTF
V gene: TRBV19
clone size: .
J gene: TRBJ1-2
D gene: .

CDR3 DNA: TGTGCCACCCCAAAGTGGGGCGGGGAGCCCCAGCATTTT
CDR3 protein: CATPKWGGEPQHF
V gene: TRBV19
clone size: .
J gene: TRBJ1-5
D gene: .

CDR3 DNA: TGTGCCAGCAGCTCGGGACAGGGCAGTGCTGGGGCCAACGTCCTGACTTTC
CDR3 protein: CASSSGQGSAGANVLTF
V gene: TRBV7-2
clone size: .
J gene: TRBJ2-6
D gene: TRBD1

CDR3 DNA: TGTGCCAGCATGACCCGCTACGAGCAGTACTTC
CDR3 protein: CASMTRYEQYF
V gene: TRBV28
clone size: .
J gene: TRBJ2-7
D gene: .

CDR3 DNA: TGTGCCAGCAGCTGGGGACAGAAAGAAACTGAAGCTTTCTTT
CDR3 protein: CASSWGQKETEAFF
V gene: TRBV7-9
clone size: .
J gene: TRBJ1-1
D gene: TRBD1

CDR3 DNA: TGCGCCAGCAGTCAAGCCCCCTACAGGGACGCCCCTTACGAGCAGTACTTC
CDR3 protein: CASSQAPYRDAPYEQYF
V gene: TRBV23-1
clone size: .
J gene: TRBJ2-7
D gene: .